The text below deals with one T cell receptor beta chain. Its target is unknown. These data are taken from a study of cytomegalovirus exposure and HLA in healthy donors. PCR was performed using 60 Vbeta and 13 Jbeta primers. Using immunoSEQ multiplex PCR, the repertoire was profiled, and TCRdb retains in-frame clones only, with some absent. The table has around 210,000 clones, roughly 73% seen once; the top ten hold about 0.47%. In germline, CDR1 is SGDLS, CDR2 YYNGEE. The CDR3 spans 15 residues. With V trimmed by 5 bases and J by 6 bases, 12 bases remained unmatched. Overall study results and limits: Most TCR beta V segments were productive about 87% or about 30% of the time in an earlier analysis.

Specimen: PBMCs. The rearrangement joins TRBV9 to TRBJ2-7; 9 nucleotides line up with TRBD1. The TCR was taken from a boy aged 5-17 years in good health and CMV-seronegative. DNA of the CDR3: TGTGCCAGCAGTGGTGACGGGACAGGGTTTTCCGAGCAGTACTTC. Translation: CASSGDGTGFSEQYF. The whole variable domain, remainder taken from reference TRBV9 and TRBJ2-7, is DSGVTQTPKHLITATGQRVTLRCSPRSGDLSVYWYQQSLDQGLQFLIQYYNGEERAKGNILERFSAQQFPDLHSELNLSSLELGDSALYFCASSGDGTGFSEQYFGPGTRLTVT.